Below are 9 T cell receptor beta chains sequenced from a single sample in a study of CD8+ T cells in alopecia areata. Reverse transcription of extracted RNA yielded cDNA, which provided the sequencing template. Assay used: immunoSEQ multiplex PCR; TCRdb lists only in-frame clones, some missing. The sample holds about 250,000 clones, under 70% seen once. The sequences come from CD4+ T cells sorted from blood, collected at week 0. The source is a human donor with alopecia areata.

As to this clone: An end of the junction does not agree with germline; a read error may underlie this. This sequence joins TRBV5-4 and TRBJ1-4; D is undetermined. This CDR3 comprises 16 residues. Germline loops: CDR1 SGHNT, CDR2 YYREEE (reference sequence). For the CDR3, the DNA is TGTGCCAGCAGCTTGTCAGGTGCCGTGTCTAAGGAAAAACTGTTTTTT. Its translation is CASSLSGAVSKEKLFF.

This chain links TRBV30 with TRBJ1-4; TRBD1 might be the D (6 bases). V dropped 7 bases and J dropped 2 bases, with 11 bases sitting between them. The CDR3 loop spans 13 amino acids. CDR1 and CDR2 (germline): GTSNPN, SVGIG (reference sequence). The CDR3 coding sequence is TGTGCCTCCCGGGGGGCTACTAATGAAAAACTGTTTTTT. It encodes CASRGATNEKLFF. The whole variable domain, filled in from reference TRBV30 and TRBJ1-4, reads SQTIHQWPATLVQPVGSPLSLECTVEGTSNPNLYWYRQAAGRGLQLLFYSVGIGQISSEVPQNLSASRPQDRQFILSSKKLLLSDSGFYLCASRGATNEKLFFGSGTQLSVL.

The chain combines TRBV30 with TRBJ2-7; D unresolved. V dropped 1 base and J dropped 6 bases, with 13 bases sitting between them. The CDR3 has 13 residues. Germline CDR1 is GTSNPN and CDR2 is SVGIG (reference sequence). Here the CDR3 reads CAWSAYGLSEQYF. The CDR3 DNA sequence: TGTGCCTGGAGTGCTTACGGGCTCAGCGAGCAGTACTTC.

This clone was counted a few times. J is TRBJ1-1 and V is TRBV4-1, with unresolved D. The germline gives CDR1 MGHRA, CDR2 YSYEKL. Deletions cut 1 base from V and 6 bases from J, with 12 bases between. The CDR3 loop spans 14 amino acids. The DNA for the CDR3 is TGCGCCAGCAGCCAAGTTAGGGTGGGCCCTGAAGCTTTCTTT. Its protein product is CASSQVRVGPEAFF.

This clone was observed once. The V gene is TRBV15, the J gene TRBJ2-7; D may be TRBD2 (7 bases). V gave up 0 bases and J gave up 2 bases, with 17 bases separating them. The V gene's germline CDR1 is LNHNV and CDR2 YYDKDF (reference sequence). The CDR3 consists of 17 residues. DNA for the CDR3: TGTGCCACCAGCAGAGATCTGGGGCGGGGGCGAACCTACGAGCAGTACTTC. This codes for CATSRDLGRGRTYEQYF.

The J gene is TRBJ2-7, the V gene TRBV27, with 10 bases matching TRBD2. CDR1 is MNHEY and CDR2 is SMNVEV in the germline V gene (reference sequence). The CDR3 length is 15 residues. Losses at the gene ends were 3 bases for V and 4 bases for J; bases not matched to a gene: 6. The CDR3 nucleotides are TGTGCCAGCAGTTTGCTAGCGGGGGCCACGTACGAGCAGTACTTC. This translates into CASSLLAGATYEQYF.

In its sample, this clone was seen a few times. The chain links TRBV20-1 to TRBJ2-3; D gene unclear. Per the germline V gene, CDR1 is DFQATT and CDR2 is SNEGSKA (reference sequence). The CDR3 is 10 amino acids. The V gene lost 6 bases and the J gene lost 4 bases, with 5 bases spanning the gap. The CDR3 region is CSAQSDTQYF. As DNA, the CDR3 is TGCAGTGCCCAGTCAGATACGCAGTATTTT.

This clone was recorded once. The chain employs TRBV7-2 and TRBJ2-2, with a weak D call TRBD2 (6 bases). Germline V gives CDR1 SGHTA, CDR2 FQGNSA. This CDR3 has 15 amino acids. V shed 5 bases and J shed 0 bases, with 10 bases lying between them. The CDR3 nucleotides read TGTGCCAGCAGCCGAGGGACTGCGAACACCGGGGAGCTGTTTTTT. Protein sequence: CASSRGTANTGELFF.

By its share, this clone is medium-sized (0.01 to 0.1%). CDR3 DNA: TGTGCCATCGGACAGATCTATGGCTACACCTTC. Protein sequence: CAIGQIYGYTF. The chain recombines TRBV10-3 with TRBJ1-2; possible D gene TRBD1, 6 bases. Deletions cut 8 bases from V and 4 bases from J, with 8 bases between. Germline CDR1 reads ENHRY; CDR2 reads SYGVKD. The CDR3 is made up of 11 amino acids.